The clone carrying this TCR beta chain showed up just a few times. Its antigen is not identified. Germline CDR1 is KGHSH and CDR2 is LQKENI. CDR3 length equals 16 residues. The ends were cut back, 3 bases at V and 0 bases at J, with 12 bases in the middle. This sample is part of a study of T cells in Graves' hyperthyroidism and ophthalmopathy. Study background: Blood was drawn when the patient was first diagnosed and still untreated. Overall study findings and caveats: A model using 13 V-J features told ophthalmopathy apart from stable hyperthyroidism.

Patients were aged 18 to 65, had disease duration under 2 months, and had newly diagnosed hyperthyroidism. Blood dates from first hyperthyroidism diagnosis, before any ophthalmopathy symptoms. Amplified TCR beta CDR3 regions derived from RNA transcripts. The TCR CDR3 was amplified in a first-round RT-PCR using the HTBI primer set. MiXCR, applied by TCRdb to the multiplex PCR reads, yields one record per CDR3 protein. Among approximately 620,000 distinct CDR3 sequences listed, about 14% were seen once. The chain carries TRBV18 and TRBJ2-1, with D perhaps matching TRBD2 (6 bases). The source material was blood. The source of this sequence is a woman in her twenties or thirties with Graves' hyperthyroidism that later progressed to Graves' ophthalmopathy. The CDR3 sequence: CASSPSGGSSYNEQFF. In nucleotides, the CDR3 is TGTGCCAGCTCACCTTCTGGAGGGAGCTCCTACAATGAGCAGTTCTTC.